These 9 T cell receptor beta chains share one sample of origin, sequenced in a study of blood T cell repertoires in COVID-19. This table comes from immunoSEQ multiplex PCR, and its TCRdb copy is limited to in-frame clones, with some not included. The sample shows tens of thousands of clones, around 80% of them seen only once. Sequences were obtained from peripheral blood. These receptor sequences come from a woman aged 60-70 years with acute or convalescent COVID-19.

The chain has TRBV2 and TRBJ2-7; the D gene is possibly TRBD1 (7 bases). V lost 6 bases, J lost 6 bases, and 15 bases lay in between. The germline V gene encodes CDR1 SNHLY and CDR2 FYNNEI. The CDR3 loop spans 13 amino acids. The CDR3 DNA sequence: TGTGCCAGCAGCAAGTACAGGGGAGGCGAGCAGTACGTC. Translation gives CASSKYRGGEQYV.

The chain recombines TRBV3-1 (or the pseudogene TRBV3-2) with TRBJ1-1; D is perhaps TRBD1 (6 bases). Trimming took off 5 bases at V and 1 base at J, with 14 bases between the two ends. The CDR3 sequence is 15 residues long. Germline V gives CDR1 LGHDT, CDR2 YNNKEL (reference sequence). CDR3 amino acids: CASSNPGHQNTEAFF. In nucleotides, the CDR3 is TGTGCCAGCAGCAACCCGGGACATCAGAACACTGAAGCTTTCTTT.

V is TRBV5-1 and J is TRBJ2-7, with 7 bases matching TRBD1. The V gene's germline CDR1 is SGHRS and CDR2 YFSETQ. Trimming removed 4 bases from V and 4 bases from J; junction bases left unmatched: 5. The CDR3 length is 13 residues. This CDR3 reads CASSQNRGYEQYV. Here the CDR3 DNA reads TGCGCCAGCAGCCAAAACAGGGGTTACGAGCAGTACGTC.

The chain has TRBV7-9 and TRBJ2-1, with D perhaps matching TRBD1 (6 bases). The CDR3 is 12 residues long. Germline V gene sequence: CDR1 SEHNR, CDR2 FQNEAQ (reference sequence). V lost 4 bases and J 8 bases, leaving 9 bases between the germline ends. This CDR3 is CASSSTGDEQFF. In DNA, the CDR3 is TGTGCCAGCAGCTCGACAGGCGATGAGCAGTTCTTC.

The V call is TRBV4-1, the J call TRBJ1-1; 8 bases match TRBD1. V was clipped by 0 bases and J by 1 base; unmatched bases: 1. This CDR3 is 15 amino acids long. Germline assignment: CDR1 MGHRA and CDR2 YSYEKL. The chain's CDR3 is CASSQDDRGNTEAFF. The CDR3 region has the DNA TGCGCCAGCAGCCAAGATGACAGGGGGAACACTGAAGCTTTCTTT.

CDR3 protein: CASTPPPSGGAGETQYF. Written as DNA, the CDR3 is TGTGCCAGTACCCCTCCCCCTAGCGGGGGGGCCGGGGAGACCCAGTACTTC. This sequence joins TRBV19 and TRBJ2-5; TRBD2 matches 12 bases. V was clipped by 7 bases and J by 5 bases; unmatched bases: 14. The germline CDR1 and CDR2 sequences are LNHDA and SQIVND (reference sequence). This CDR3 region has 17 residues.

This clone appeared a few times. V is TRBV9 and J is TRBJ2-2, with D perhaps TRBD2 (5 bases). The CDR3 is made up of 15 amino acids. The V end was cut by 10 bases, the J end by 5 bases, with 21 bases between. In germline, CDR1 is SGDLS, CDR2 YYNGEE. CDR3 amino acids: CALPRAEKLTGELFF. The CDR3 coding sequence is TGTGCCCTCCCGAGGGCGGAAAAACTAACCGGGGAGCTGTTTTTT.

This chain uses TRBV5-6 with TRBJ2-7; 12 nucleotides align to TRBD1. Germline CDR1 SGHDT, CDR2 YYEEEE. V lost 0 bases, J lost 1 base, and 5 bases stayed unmatched. The CDR3 is made up of 17 amino acids. DNA of the CDR3: TGTGCCAGCAGCTTGGATGGGACAGGGGGCGCGTCCTACGAGCAGTACGTC. Translating gives CASSLDGTGGASYEQYV.

The rearrangement uses TRBV7-2 and TRBJ2-7; 7 bases align to TRBD2. Germline CDR1 and CDR2: SGHTA and FQGNSA. The CDR3 consists of 15 residues. V was pared by 5 bases and J by 5 bases, with 12 bases of the junction left unmatched. CDR3 amino acids: CASSLSRGRGDEQYF. DNA for the CDR3: TGTGCCAGCAGCCTATCCCGGGGGAGGGGAGACGAGCAGTACTTC.